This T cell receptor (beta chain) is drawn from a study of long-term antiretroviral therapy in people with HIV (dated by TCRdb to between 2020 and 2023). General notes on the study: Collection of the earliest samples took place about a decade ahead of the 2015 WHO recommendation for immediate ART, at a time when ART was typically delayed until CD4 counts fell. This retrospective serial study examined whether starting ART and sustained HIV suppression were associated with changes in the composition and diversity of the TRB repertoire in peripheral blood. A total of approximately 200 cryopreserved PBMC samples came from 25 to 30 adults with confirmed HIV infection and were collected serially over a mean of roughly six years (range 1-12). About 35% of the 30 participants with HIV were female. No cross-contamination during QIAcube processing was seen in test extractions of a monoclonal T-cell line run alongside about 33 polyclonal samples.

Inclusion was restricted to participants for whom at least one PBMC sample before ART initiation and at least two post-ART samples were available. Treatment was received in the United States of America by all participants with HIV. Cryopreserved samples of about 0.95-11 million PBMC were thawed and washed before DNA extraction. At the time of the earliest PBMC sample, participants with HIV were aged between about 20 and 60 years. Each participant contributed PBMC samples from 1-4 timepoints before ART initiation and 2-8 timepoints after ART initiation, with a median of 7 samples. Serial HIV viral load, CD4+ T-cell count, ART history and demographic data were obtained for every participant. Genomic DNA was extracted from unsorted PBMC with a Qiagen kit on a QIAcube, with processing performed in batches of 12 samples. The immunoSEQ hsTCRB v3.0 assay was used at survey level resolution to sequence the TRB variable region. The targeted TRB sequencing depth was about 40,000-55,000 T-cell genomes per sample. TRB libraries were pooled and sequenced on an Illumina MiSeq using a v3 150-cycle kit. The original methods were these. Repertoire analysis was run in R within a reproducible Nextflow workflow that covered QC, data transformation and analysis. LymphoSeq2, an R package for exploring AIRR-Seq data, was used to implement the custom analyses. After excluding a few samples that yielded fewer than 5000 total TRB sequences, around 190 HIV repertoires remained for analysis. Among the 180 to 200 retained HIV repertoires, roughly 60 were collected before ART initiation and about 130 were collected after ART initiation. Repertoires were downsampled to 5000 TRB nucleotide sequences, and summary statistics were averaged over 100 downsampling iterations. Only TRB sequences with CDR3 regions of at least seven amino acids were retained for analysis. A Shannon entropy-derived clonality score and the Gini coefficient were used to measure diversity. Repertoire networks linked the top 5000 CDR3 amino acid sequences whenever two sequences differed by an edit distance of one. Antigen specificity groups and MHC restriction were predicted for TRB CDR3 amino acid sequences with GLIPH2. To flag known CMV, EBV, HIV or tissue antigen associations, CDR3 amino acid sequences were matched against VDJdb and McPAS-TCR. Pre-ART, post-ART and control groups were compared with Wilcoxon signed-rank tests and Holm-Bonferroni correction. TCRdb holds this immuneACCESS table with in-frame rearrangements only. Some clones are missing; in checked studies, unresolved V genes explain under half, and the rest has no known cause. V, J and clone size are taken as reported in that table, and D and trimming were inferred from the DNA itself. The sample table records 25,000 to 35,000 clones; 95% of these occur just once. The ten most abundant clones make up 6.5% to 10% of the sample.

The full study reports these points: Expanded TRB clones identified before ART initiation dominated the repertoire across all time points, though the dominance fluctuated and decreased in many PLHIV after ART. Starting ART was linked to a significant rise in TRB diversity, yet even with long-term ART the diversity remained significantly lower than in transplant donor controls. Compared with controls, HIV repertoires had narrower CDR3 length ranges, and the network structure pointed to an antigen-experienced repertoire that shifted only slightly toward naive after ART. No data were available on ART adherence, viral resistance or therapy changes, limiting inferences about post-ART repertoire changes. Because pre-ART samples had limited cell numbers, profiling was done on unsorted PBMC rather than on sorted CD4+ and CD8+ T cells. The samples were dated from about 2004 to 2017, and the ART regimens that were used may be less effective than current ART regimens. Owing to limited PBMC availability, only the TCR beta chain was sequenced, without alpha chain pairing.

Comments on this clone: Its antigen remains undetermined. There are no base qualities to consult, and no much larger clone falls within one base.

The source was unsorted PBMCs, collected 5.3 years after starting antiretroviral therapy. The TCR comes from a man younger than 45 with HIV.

The CDR3 protein is CASIGQGQETQYF. The bases read TGTGCCAGCATAGGACAGGGCCAAGAGACCCAGTACTTC. The chain was built from TRBV7-6 and TRBJ2-5, with TRBD1 identical over 8 junction bases. Counted from cysteine to phenylalanine, this CDR3 has 13 amino acids. Only CDR3 DNA is held: 39 bases, read in frame from base 1. CDR1 SGHVS and CDR2 FNYEAQ were looked up in the germline V gene. V ends up 7 bases short and J 1 base short, with an unmatched junction base count of 2.